Each of the 20 T cell receptor beta chains below was sequenced from the same sample in a study of T cells after yellow fever vaccination. TCRdb re-analysed the 5' RACE reads in MiXCR, keeping a single row per CDR3 protein. The table records some 390,000 distinct CDR3 sequences, around 20% of them present only once. Sequenced material: PBMCs, taken before the yellow fever booster vaccination. These TCRs come from a man between 18 and 35 years old who received the YFV17D yellow fever vaccine.

This clonotype was picked up a small number of times. The V call is TRBV7-8, the J call TRBJ1-1; D gene ambiguous. Germline values: CDR1 SGHVS, CDR2 FQNEAQ. Trimming took 5 bases from V and 4 from J, leaving 8 bases between them. The CDR3 loop spans 12 amino acids. As DNA, the CDR3 is TGTGCCAGCAGCGACTGGACCACTGAAGCTTTCTTT. It is translated as CASSDWTTEAFF.

This CDR3 reads CSVERDEGINYGYTF. In nucleotides, the CDR3 is TGCAGCGTTGAAAGGGACGAGGGGATAAACTATGGCTACACCTTC. The chain couples TRBV29-1 to TRBJ1-2; maybe TRBD1 (5 bases). The germline V and J ends were trimmed by 2 bases and 2 bases, with 15 bases remaining between them. Germline-derived CDR1 and CDR2 are SQVTM and ANQGSEA. The CDR3 length is 15 residues.

J is TRBJ2-7 and V is TRBV5-1, with TRBD1 matching 7 bases. From germline, CDR1 is SGHRS and CDR2 YFSETQ. The CDR3 length is 15 residues. With V trimmed by 5 bases and J by 4 bases, 12 bases remained unmatched. Written as DNA, the CDR3 is TGCGCCAGCAGTAGCGAGGGACAGCGGATATACGAGCAGTACTTC. It codes for CASSSEGQRIYEQYF. The variable domain in full, with the rest retrieved from reference TRBV5-1 and TRBJ2-7, is KAGVTQTPRYLIKTRGQQVTLSCSPISGHRSVSWYQQTPGQGLQFLFEYFSETQRNKGNFPGRFSGRQFSNSRSEMNVSTLELGDSALYLCASSSEGQRIYEQYFGPGTRLTVT.

The table lists this clonotype with a few counts. The rearrangement links TRBV7-2 to TRBJ1-3, with D perhaps matching TRBD1 (5 bases). The CDR3 has 16 amino acids. Trimming stripped 1 base from V and 1 base from J, with 11 bases between. Germline V gives CDR1 SGHTA, CDR2 FQGNSA. The CDR3 DNA reads as TGTGCCAGCAGCTTAGGGGGGGTCAAATCTGGAAACACCATATATTTT. It codes for CASSLGGVKSGNTIYF.

This clonotype has just a few counts. The V gene is TRBV3-1, the J gene TRBJ1-5; D is uncertain. In germline, CDR1 is LGHDT, CDR2 YNNKEL (reference sequence). This CDR3 is 13 amino acids long. Deletions cut 7 bases from V and 1 base from J, with 8 bases between. The CDR3 DNA follows: TGTGCCAGCAAAACCAGAAGCAATCAGCCCCAGCATTTT. It specifies CASKTRSNQPQHF.

In its sample, this clonotype was seen a few times. This sequence joins TRBV20-1 and TRBJ2-7; a possible D gene is TRBD2 (6 bases). The CDR3 contains 12 residues. Germline loops: CDR1 DFQATT, CDR2 SNEGSKA (reference sequence). The V gene lost 5 bases and the J gene lost 5 bases, with 13 bases spanning the gap. CDR3 bases: TGCAGTGCTCCCCTGCGGGGAGACGAGCAGTACTTC. It yields the protein CSAPLRGDEQYF.

The genes are TRBV21-1 and TRBJ2-3; the tabulated D call, TRBD1, remains unverified against the DNA. TRBV21-1 is a listed pseudogene. The CDR3 has 13 residues. The CDR3 here is CASWGGASDTQYF. The CDR3 nucleotides read TGTGCCAGCTGGGGGGGGGCCTCAGATACGCAGTATTTT.

The chain carries TRBV20-1 and TRBJ2-3, with D maybe TRBD1 (6 bases). Trimming took 3 bases from V and 0 from J, leaving 28 bases between them. Germline CDR1 is DFQATT and CDR2 is SNEGSKA (reference sequence). This CDR3 has 20 amino acids. The CDR3 nucleotides read TGCAGTGCTAGTTGGACAGAGCCGATGCCCGATCGAAAAAGCACAGATACGCAGTATTTT. As protein: CSASWTEPMPDRKSTDTQYF.

CDR3 sequence reads: CASSLSAGGLGEKLFF. The CDR3 nucleotides are TGTGCCAGCAGTTTATCTGCGGGGGGCTTAGGGGAAAAACTGTTTTTT. This chain connects TRBV27 to TRBJ1-4; a weak D match, TRBD1 (6 bases). The CDR3 loop spans 16 amino acids. Trimming removed 0 bases at V and 8 bases at J, with 16 bases between. The germline CDR1 and CDR2 sequences are MNHEY and SMNVEV (reference sequence). The full variable domain, with the rest looked up from reference TRBV27 and TRBJ1-4, is EAQVTQNPRYLITVTGKKLTVTCSQNMNHEYMSWYRQDPGLGLRQIYYSMNVEVTDKGDVPEGYKVSRKEKRNFPLILESPSPNQTSLYFCASSLSAGGLGEKLFFGSGTQLSVL.

This clonotype was observed a handful of times. The chain uses TRBV7-8 and TRBJ2-3, with TRBD2 identical over 8 bases. The CDR3 sequence is 16 residues long. The V segment lost 5 bases and the J segment 5 bases; nucleotides outside the gene matches: 12. CDR1 is SGHVS, CDR2 FQNEAQ, per germline. The CDR3 spells CASSPRTSKLEDTQYF. Here the CDR3 DNA reads TGTGCCAGCAGCCCGAGGACTAGCAAGTTGGAAGATACGCAGTATTTT.

This clonotype came up a few times. V and J are TRBV12-3 or TRBV12-4 and TRBJ2-7, with D maybe TRBD2 (5 bases). V dropped 7 bases and J dropped 5 bases, with 15 bases sitting between them. The CDR3 covers 13 residues. CDR3 bases: TGTGCCAGCACCCCGGACTTTCAGGACGAGCAGTACTTC. Residues: CASTPDFQDEQYF.

This clonotype was found a few times. The chain links TRBV28 to TRBJ1-5; 8 bases are shared with TRBD1. Losses at the gene ends were 4 bases for V and 2 bases for J; bases not matched to a gene: 4. The CDR3 has 15 residues. Germline V gene lookup returns CDR1 MDHEN and CDR2 SYDVKM. CDR3 nucleotide sequence: TGTGCCAGCAGTTCATCACAGGGGGGCAATCAGCCCCAGCATTTT. Protein sequence: CASSSSQGGNQPQHF.

This clonotype was counted only a few times. V usage is TRBV12-3 or TRBV12-4 and J usage is TRBJ1-1, with D possibly matching TRBD1 (5 bases). V lost 7 bases, J lost 1 base, and 16 bases lay in between. CDR3 length equals 15 residues. DNA for the CDR3: TGTGCCAGCACCAACTCCGGGGGGGGGAACACTGAAGCTTTCTTT. This translates into CASTNSGGGNTEAFF.

This clonotype was seen a handful of times. The rearrangement joins TRBV7-8 to TRBJ2-2; either TRBD1 or TRBD2 may fit D (5 bases each). The V end lost 5 bases, the J end lost 4 bases, and 23 bases lay between the germline ends. This CDR3 is 18 amino acids long. Germline V gives CDR1 SGHVS, CDR2 FQNEAQ. In DNA form, the CDR3 reads TGTGCCAGCAGCCCTTCCCGGGGACGGCTTAAGGGCACCGGGGAGCTGTTTTTT. This encodes CASSPSRGRLKGTGELFF.

The rearrangement joins TRBV29-1 to TRBJ2-7; D unclear. This CDR3 spans 11 amino acids. Trimming removed 4 bases from V and 3 bases from J, with 7 bases in between. Germline V gene sequence: CDR1 SQVTM, CDR2 ANQGSEA. This CDR3 is CSVVGDYEQYF. CDR3 coding DNA: TGCAGCGTTGTTGGCGACTACGAGCAGTACTTC.

Only a few counts were recorded for this clonotype. The chain links TRBV4-1 to TRBJ2-2; D remains ambiguous. Germline lookup yields CDR1 MGHRA and CDR2 YSYEKL. Trimming pared 1 base from V and 3 bases from J, leaving 3 bases between. This CDR3 spans 13 amino acids. CDR3 coding DNA: TGCGCCAGCAGCCAAGGCTACACCGGGGAGCTGTTTTTT. Protein: CASSQGYTGELFF.

This sequence joins TRBV12-3 or TRBV12-4 and TRBJ1-2, with 10 bases lining up with TRBD1. V lost 1 base to trimming and J lost 12 bases; unmatched junction nucleotides: 2. The length of the CDR3 is 12 residues. CDR3 region: CASSLGGTGDTF. The CDR3 bases are TGTGCCAGCAGTTTAGGTGGGACAGGGGACACCTTC.

The chain couples TRBV6-1 to TRBJ1-4, with 7 nucleotides matching TRBD1. After removal of 3 bases from V and 4 bases from J, the junction contained 8 bases not matched to a gene. There are 16 residues in the CDR3. Germline assignment: CDR1 MNHNS and CDR2 SASEGT. The chain's CDR3 is CASSDPPRQGNEKLFF. As DNA, the CDR3 is TGTGCCAGCAGTGATCCCCCCCGACAGGGTAATGAAAAACTGTTTTTT.

The V and J genes are TRBV6-5 and TRBJ1-3; the match to TRBD1 covers 9 bases. J lost 4 bases, V lost 2 bases, and 6 bases had no gene match. Germline V gene lookup returns CDR1 MNHEY and CDR2 SVGAGI. The CDR3 loop spans 16 amino acids. The CDR3 here is CASSYGTGPLGNTIYF. CDR3 sequence (DNA): TGTGCCAGCAGTTACGGGACAGGGCCCCTGGGAAACACCATATATTTT.

The genes are TRBV4-1 and TRBJ1-4, with a tentative D call TRBD1 (6 bases). Deletions cut 4 bases from V and 7 bases from J, with 16 bases between. The CDR3 loop spans 15 amino acids. Germline CDR1 MGHRA, CDR2 YSYEKL. Here the CDR3 reads CASSRGGGAREKLFF. The CDR3 bases are TGCGCCAGCAGCCGTGGAGGGGGGGCTCGTGAAAAACTGTTTTTT.